This T cell receptor beta chain was identified in a study of T cells in Graves' hyperthyroidism and ophthalmopathy. Background on the study: Staff took peripheral blood when the initial diagnosis was made, before any treatment began. Study results and limitations: In the blood, most expanded thyroid clonotypes above 0.001 appeared as well.

Germline loops: CDR1 DFQATT, CDR2 SNEGSKA (reference sequence). The CDR3 sequence is 13 residues long. V was shortened by 5 bases and J by 4 bases, with 14 bases between the two germline ends. About this clonotype itself: The antigen remains undetermined. Because the CDR3 is missing its conserved closing phenylalanine or tryptophan, this is likely a read error.

The source material, RNA transcripts, was used to amplify TCR beta CDR3 regions. The study used the HTBI primer set for a first-round RT-PCR of the TCR CDR3. MiXCR was run by TCRdb on the multiplex PCR reads, yielding one entry per CDR3 protein. The sample has about 300,000 distinct CDR3 sequences; roughly 19% are singletons. Orbital computed tomography, thyroid ultrasound, serum thyroxine and TRAb, and clinical symptoms together informed the diagnoses. The sequence derives from a man aged 45-65 years with Graves' ophthalmopathy. Sequencing was done on a sample of blood. The gene calls are TRBV20-1 and TRBJ2-5, with D perhaps TRBD2 (5 bases). CDR3 residues: CSALLLVPETQYL. In DNA form, the CDR3 reads TGCAGTGCTCTCCTACTAGTTCCAGAGACCCAGTACCTC.